These T cell receptor beta chains were read from a single sample in a study of response to subunit inactivated influenza vaccine. TCRdb called the RT-PCR reads again in MiXCR, with one record for every CDR3 protein. The sample contains approximately 520,000 distinct CDR3 sequences, 25% of which appear only once. This specimen consisted of CD4+ T cells sorted from PBMCs, obtained 5 to 6 days after vaccination. These receptors originate from a man aged 50 or older who received an inactivated influenza vaccine. Both conserved end residues are part of each CDR3.

CDR3aa	len	v_gene	j_gene
CASSFTDVGETQYF	14	TRBV5-6	TRBJ2-5
CASSYTGTGVYEQYF	15	TRBV6-5	TRBJ2-7
CASSLEQRNYGYTF	14	TRBV12-3/TRBV12-4	TRBJ1-2
CSVATRLTGELFF	13	TRBV29-1	TRBJ2-2
CASSLGLASDTQYF	14	TRBV5-1	TRBJ2-3
CSAARGGTEAFF	12	TRBV29-1	TRBJ1-1
CASRPDRYQETQYF	14	TRBV12-3/TRBV12-4	TRBJ2-5
CASSLVGGPRETQYF	15	TRBV5-5	TRBJ2-5
CASRASGVNTGELFF	15	TRBV5-1	TRBJ2-2
CASSLVQGAGETQYF	15	TRBV5-6	TRBJ2-5
CASSLGGDLMWVQYF	15	TRBV7-2	TRBJ2-4
CASSWDRTNQPQHF	14	TRBV6-2/TRBV6-3	TRBJ1-5
CASSQDISNLAAGDYGYTF	19	TRBV4-2	TRBJ1-2
CASSFLRGLSTDTQYF	16	TRBV12-3/TRBV12-4	TRBJ2-3
CASSLWPSKRGYNEQFF	17	TRBV11-2	TRBJ2-1
CASSRGLAGDTQYF	14	TRBV3-1	TRBJ2-3
CASSPGQGGILAKNIQYF	18	TRBV28	TRBJ2-4
CASSYRSTGVPYEQYF	16	TRBV6-2/TRBV6-3	TRBJ2-7
CASSYTQSSSPLHF	14	TRBV6-5	TRBJ1-6
CSARDTSGGKAINEQFF	17	TRBV20-1	TRBJ2-1
CATNDRGWDSQYF	13	TRBV15	TRBJ2-5
CSARGLAGGSTRSTQYF	17	TRBV20-1	TRBJ2-3
CASSQEGLTYEQYF	14	TRBV3-1	TRBJ2-7
CSAVGPGQAIDTQYF	15	TRBV20-1	TRBJ2-3
CASSWSGGNEQFF	13	TRBV4-2	TRBJ2-1
CATSREISSYNSPLHF	16	TRBV15	TRBJ1-6
CASSSRQGVVGEQFF	15	TRBV6-5	TRBJ2-1
CASSKGLVLGEQFF	14	TRBV4-3	TRBJ2-1
CASSRSGITDTQYF	14	TRBV5-1	TRBJ2-3
CASSLGIGEETQYF	14	TRBV7-8	TRBJ2-5
CASSLAGTVAEQYF	14	TRBV7-2	TRBJ2-7
CSARRGASSYEQYF	14	TRBV20-1	TRBJ2-7
CSAKGGGLRSYNEQFF	16	TRBV20-1	TRBJ2-1
CASSSYYNEQFF	12	TRBV7-2	TRBJ2-1
CASSVDGVGNSPLHF	15	TRBV9	TRBJ1-6
CASSQALTSGRNEQFF	16	TRBV4-2	TRBJ2-1
CASAGGGGELFF	12	TRBV10-3	TRBJ2-2
CASSLEAGLSNQPQHF	16	TRBV12-3/TRBV12-4	TRBJ1-5
CASSEIAGVGTDTQYF	16	TRBV6-1	TRBJ2-3